The sequence of this T cell receptor beta chain was determined in a study of blood T cells in healthy people across ages. A second PCR, run for roughly 7 to 11 cycles, used a sample-barcoded 5' primer plus a J-beta primer mix. TCRdb re-derived calls from the 5' RACE reads in MiXCR, one entry per CDR3 protein. The sample consists of 800,000 to 900,000 distinct CDR3 sequences, approximately 59% of them appearing once. The CDR3 consists of 13 residues. Trimming pared 7 bases from V and 8 bases from J, leaving 14 bases between. CDR1 MNHEY and CDR2 SMNVEV come from the germline V gene (reference sequence).

The chain recombines TRBV27 with TRBJ2-2, with no clear D. Sequenced input: blood. This sequence was found in a man in his thirties or forties in good health. The chain's CDR3 is CASTPSSAGELFF. The DNA of the CDR3 is TGTGCCAGCACCCCATCGAGTGCGGGGGAGCTGTTTTTT.